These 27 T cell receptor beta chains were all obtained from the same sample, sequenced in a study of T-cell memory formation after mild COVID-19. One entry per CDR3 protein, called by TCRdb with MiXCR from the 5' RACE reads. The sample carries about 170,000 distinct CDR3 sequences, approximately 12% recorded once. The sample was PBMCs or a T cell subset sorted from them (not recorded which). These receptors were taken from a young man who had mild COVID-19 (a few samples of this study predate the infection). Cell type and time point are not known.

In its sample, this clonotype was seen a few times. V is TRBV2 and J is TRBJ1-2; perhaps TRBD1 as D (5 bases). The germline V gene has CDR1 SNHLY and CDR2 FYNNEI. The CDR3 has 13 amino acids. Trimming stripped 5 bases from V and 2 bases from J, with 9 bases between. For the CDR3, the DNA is TGTGCCAGCAGTCAGGACATAAACTATGGCTACACCTTC. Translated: CASSQDINYGYTF.

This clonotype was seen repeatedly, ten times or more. CDR3 bases: TGTGCCAGCAGCCCCCGGGCAGGGGCGTGGGGCTACACCTTC. Residues: CASSPRAGAWGYTF. This chain connects TRBV7-3 to TRBJ1-2; tentative D call: TRBD1 (6 bases). Trimming shortened V by 5 bases and J by 8 bases, and 18 bases separated the two germline ends. CDR1 is SGHTA, CDR2 FQGTGA, per germline. This CDR3 is 14 amino acids long.

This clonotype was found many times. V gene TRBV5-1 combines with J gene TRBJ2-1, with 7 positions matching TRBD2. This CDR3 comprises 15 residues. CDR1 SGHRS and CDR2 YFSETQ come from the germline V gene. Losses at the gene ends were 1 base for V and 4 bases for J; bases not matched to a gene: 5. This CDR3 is CASSLTSGTYNEQFF. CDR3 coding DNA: TGCGCCAGCAGCTTGACCAGCGGGACGTACAATGAGCAGTTCTTC.

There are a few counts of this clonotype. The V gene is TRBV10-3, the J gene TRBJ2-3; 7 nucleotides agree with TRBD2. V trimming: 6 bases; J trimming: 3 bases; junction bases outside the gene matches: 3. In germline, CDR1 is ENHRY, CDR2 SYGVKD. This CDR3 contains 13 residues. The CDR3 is CAIRLAATDTQYF. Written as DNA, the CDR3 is TGTGCCATCAGGCTAGCGGCAACAGATACGCAGTATTTT.

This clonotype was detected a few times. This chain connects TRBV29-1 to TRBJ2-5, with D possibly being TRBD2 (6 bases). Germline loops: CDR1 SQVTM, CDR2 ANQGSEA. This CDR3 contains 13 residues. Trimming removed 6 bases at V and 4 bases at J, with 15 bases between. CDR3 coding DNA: TGCAGCGTCAACACCGGAGGGAGAGAGACCCAGTACTTC. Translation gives CSVNTGGRETQYF.

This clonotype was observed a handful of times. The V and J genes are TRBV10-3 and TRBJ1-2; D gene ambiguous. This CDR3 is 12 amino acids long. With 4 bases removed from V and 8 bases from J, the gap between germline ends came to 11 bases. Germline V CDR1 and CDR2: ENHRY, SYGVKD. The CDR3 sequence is CAISAQKAGYTF. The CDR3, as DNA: TGTGCCATCAGTGCCCAAAAGGCCGGCTACACCTTC.

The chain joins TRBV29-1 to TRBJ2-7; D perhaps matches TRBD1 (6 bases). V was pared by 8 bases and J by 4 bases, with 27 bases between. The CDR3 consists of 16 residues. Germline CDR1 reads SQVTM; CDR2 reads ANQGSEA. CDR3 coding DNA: TGCAGCAACCTAGGTAGGGCCGGGACAAAGGCATACGAGCAGTACGTC. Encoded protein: CSNLGRAGTKAYEQYV.

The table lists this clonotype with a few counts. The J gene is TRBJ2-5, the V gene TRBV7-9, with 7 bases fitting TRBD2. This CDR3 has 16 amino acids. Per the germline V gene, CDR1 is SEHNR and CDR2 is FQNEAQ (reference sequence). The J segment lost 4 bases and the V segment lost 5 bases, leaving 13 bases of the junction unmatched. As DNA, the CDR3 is TGTGCCAGCAGCCCCTTTAGCGGGTTGGAGGGAGAGACCCAGTACTTC. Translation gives CASSPFSGLEGETQYF. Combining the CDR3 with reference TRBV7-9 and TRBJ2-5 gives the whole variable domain DTGVSQNPRHKITKRGQNVTFRCDPISEHNRLYWYRQTLGQGPEFLTYFQNEAQLEKSRLLSDRFSAERPKGSFSTLEIQRTEQGDSAMYLCASSPFSGLEGETQYFGPGTRLLVL.

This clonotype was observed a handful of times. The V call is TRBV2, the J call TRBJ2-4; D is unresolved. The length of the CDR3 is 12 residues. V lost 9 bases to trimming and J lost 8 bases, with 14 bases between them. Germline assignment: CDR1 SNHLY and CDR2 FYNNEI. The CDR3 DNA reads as TGTGCCAGTCTTAAGGCAAGGGACATTCAGTACTTC. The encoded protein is CASLKARDIQYF.

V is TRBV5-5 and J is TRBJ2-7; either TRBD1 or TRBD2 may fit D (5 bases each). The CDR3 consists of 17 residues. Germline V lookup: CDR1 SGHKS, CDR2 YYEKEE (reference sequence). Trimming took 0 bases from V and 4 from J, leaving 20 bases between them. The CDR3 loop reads CASSLELPGHTIYEQYV. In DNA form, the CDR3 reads TGTGCCAGCAGCTTGGAGCTTCCGGGGCACACGATATACGAGCAGTACGTC.

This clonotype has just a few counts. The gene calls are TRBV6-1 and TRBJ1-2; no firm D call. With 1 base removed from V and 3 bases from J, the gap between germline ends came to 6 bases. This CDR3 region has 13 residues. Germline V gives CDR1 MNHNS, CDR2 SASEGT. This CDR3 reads CASSEEGDYGYTF. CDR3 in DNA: TGTGCCAGCAGTGAAGAGGGCGACTATGGCTACACCTTC.

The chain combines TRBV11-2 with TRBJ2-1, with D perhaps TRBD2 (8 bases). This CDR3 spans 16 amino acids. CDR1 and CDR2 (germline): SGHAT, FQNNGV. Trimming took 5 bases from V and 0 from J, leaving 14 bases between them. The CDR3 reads CASSPRGDSSYNEQFF. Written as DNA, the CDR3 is TGTGCCAGCAGCCCGCGGGGGGACAGCTCCTACAATGAGCAGTTCTTC.

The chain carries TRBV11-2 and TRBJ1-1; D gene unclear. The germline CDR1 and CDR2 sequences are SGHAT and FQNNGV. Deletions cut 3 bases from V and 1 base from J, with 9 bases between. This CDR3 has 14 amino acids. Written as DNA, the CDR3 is TGTGCCAGCAGCTTTGTTCGCCGGAACACTGAAGCTTTCTTT. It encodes CASSFVRRNTEAFF. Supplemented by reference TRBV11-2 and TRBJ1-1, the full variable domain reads EAGVAQSPRYKIIEKRQSVAFWCNPISGHATLYWYQQILGQGPKLLIQFQNNGVVDDSQLPKDRFSAERLKGVDSTLKIQPAKLEDSAVYLCASSFVRRNTEAFFGQGTRLTVV.

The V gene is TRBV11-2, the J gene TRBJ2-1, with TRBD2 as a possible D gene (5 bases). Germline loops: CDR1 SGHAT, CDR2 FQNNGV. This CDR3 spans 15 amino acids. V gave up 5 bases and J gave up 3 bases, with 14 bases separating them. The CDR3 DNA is TGTGCCAGCAGCAGAGGGAGCCTAGGCTACAATGAGCAGTTCTTC. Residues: CASSRGSLGYNEQFF. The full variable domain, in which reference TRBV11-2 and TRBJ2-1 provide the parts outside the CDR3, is EAGVAQSPRYKIIEKRQSVAFWCNPISGHATLYWYQQILGQGPKLLIQFQNNGVVDDSQLPKDRFSAERLKGVDSTLKIQPAKLEDSAVYLCASSRGSLGYNEQFFGPGTRLTVL.

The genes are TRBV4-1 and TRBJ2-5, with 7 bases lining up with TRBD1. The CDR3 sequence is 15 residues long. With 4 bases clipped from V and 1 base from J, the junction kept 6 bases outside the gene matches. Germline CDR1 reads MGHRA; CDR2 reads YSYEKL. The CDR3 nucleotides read TGCGCCAGCAGCCTTATGGGACAGCCCCAAGAGACCCAGTACTTC. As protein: CASSLMGQPQETQYF.

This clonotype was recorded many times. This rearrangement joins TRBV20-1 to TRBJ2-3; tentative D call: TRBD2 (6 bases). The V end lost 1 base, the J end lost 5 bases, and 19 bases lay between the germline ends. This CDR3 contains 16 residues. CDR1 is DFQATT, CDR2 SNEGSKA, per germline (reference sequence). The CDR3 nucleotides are TGCAGTGCTAGAGGGGTCGGGGGAGAAGGTTTAGATACGCAGTATTTT. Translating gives CSARGVGGEGLDTQYF.

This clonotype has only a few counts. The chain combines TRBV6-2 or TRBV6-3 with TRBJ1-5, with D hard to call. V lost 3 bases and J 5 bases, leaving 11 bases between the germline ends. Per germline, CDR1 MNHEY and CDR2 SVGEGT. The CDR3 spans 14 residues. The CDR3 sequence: CASSYRQDHQPQHF. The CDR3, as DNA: TGTGCCAGCAGTTATCGGCAGGACCATCAGCCCCAGCATTTT.

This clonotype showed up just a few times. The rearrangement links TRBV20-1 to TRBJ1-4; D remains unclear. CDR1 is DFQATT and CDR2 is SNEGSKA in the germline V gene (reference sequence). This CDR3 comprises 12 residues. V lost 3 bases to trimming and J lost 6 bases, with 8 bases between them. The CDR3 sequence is CSARVGDEKLFF. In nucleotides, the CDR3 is TGCAGTGCTAGGGTCGGGGATGAAAAACTGTTTTTT.

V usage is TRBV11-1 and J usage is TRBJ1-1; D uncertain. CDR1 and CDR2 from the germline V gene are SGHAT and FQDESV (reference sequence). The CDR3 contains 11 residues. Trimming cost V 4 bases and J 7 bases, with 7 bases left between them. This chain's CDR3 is CASSWASEAFF. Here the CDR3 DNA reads TGTGCCAGCAGCTGGGCGAGTGAAGCTTTCTTT.

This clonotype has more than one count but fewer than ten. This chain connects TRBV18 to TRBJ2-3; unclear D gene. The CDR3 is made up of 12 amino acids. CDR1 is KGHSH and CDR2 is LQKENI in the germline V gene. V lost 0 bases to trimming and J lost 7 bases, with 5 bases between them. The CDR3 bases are TGTGCCAGCTCACCACCCCCGAATACGCAGTATTTT. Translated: CASSPPPNTQYF.

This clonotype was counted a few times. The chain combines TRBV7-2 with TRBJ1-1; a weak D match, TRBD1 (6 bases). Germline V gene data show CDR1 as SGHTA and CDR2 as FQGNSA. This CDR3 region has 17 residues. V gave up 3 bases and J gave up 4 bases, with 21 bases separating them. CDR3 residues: CASSFTGPPHWITEAFF. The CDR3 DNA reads TGTGCCAGCAGCTTCACAGGGCCGCCCCACTGGATCACTGAAGCTTTCTTT.

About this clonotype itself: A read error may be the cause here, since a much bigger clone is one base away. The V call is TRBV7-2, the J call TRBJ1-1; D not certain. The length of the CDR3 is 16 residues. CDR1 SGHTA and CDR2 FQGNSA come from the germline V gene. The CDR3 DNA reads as TGTGACAGCAGCTTCACGGACGCACTAACGGGCACTGAAGCTTTCTTT. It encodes CDSSFTDALTGTEAFF.

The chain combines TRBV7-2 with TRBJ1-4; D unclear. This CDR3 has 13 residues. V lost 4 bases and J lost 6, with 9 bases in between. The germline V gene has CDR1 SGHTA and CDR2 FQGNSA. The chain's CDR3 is CASSSFLDEKLFF. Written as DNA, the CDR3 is TGTGCCAGCAGCTCCTTTCTCGATGAAAAACTGTTTTTT.

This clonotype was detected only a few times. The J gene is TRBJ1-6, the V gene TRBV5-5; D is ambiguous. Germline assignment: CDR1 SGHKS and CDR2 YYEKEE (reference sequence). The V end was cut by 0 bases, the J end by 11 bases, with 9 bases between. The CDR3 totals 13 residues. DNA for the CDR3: TGTGCCAGCAGCTTGGAGGGCCTCGCACCCCTCCACTTT. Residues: CASSLEGLAPLHF.

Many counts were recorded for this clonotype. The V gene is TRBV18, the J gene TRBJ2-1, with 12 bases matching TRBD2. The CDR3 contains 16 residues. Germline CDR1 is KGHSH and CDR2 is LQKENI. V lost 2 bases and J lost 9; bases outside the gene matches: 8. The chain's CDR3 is CASSPASGGAGIEQFF. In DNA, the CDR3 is TGTGCCAGCTCACCAGCTAGCGGGGGGGCCGGTATTGAGCAGTTCTTC.

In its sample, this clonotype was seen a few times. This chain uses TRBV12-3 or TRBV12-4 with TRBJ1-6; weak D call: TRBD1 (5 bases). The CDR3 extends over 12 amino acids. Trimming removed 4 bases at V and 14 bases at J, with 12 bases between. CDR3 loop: CASSSGLVALHF. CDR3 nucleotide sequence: TGTGCCAGCAGTTCAGGGTTGGTGGCCCTCCACTTT.

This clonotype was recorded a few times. For the CDR3, the DNA is TGCGCCAGCAGCCAGGAGGTTAGCGGCAATGAGCAGTTCTTC. Its protein product is CASSQEVSGNEQFF. This chain uses TRBV4-3 with TRBJ2-1, with a weak D call TRBD2 (6 bases). CDR3 length: 14 amino acids. Germline CDR1 LGHNA, CDR2 YSLEER. Trimming took 3 bases from V and 6 from J, leaving 12 bases between them.